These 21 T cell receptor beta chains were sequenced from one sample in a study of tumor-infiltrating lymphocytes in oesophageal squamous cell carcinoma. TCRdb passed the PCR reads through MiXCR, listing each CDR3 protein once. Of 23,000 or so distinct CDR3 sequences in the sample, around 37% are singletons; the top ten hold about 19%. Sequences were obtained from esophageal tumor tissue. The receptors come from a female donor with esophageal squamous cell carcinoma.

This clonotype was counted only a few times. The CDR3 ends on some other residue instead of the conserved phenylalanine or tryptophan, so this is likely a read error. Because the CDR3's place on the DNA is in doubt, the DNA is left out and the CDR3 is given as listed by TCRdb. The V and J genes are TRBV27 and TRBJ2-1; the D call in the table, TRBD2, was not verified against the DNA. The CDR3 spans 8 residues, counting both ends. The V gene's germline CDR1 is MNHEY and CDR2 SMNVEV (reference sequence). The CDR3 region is CASSSLYP.

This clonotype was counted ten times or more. Written as DNA, the CDR3 is TGTGCCAGCGGGACTAGCGGCACCTACGAGCAGTACTTC. Its protein is CASGTSGTYEQYF. The rearrangement links TRBV2 to TRBJ2-7; 11 bases fit TRBD2. CDR3 length: 13 amino acids. The junction had 2 bases not matched to a gene; V was cut back by 8 bases and J by 2 bases. The V gene's germline CDR1 is SNHLY and CDR2 FYNNEI.

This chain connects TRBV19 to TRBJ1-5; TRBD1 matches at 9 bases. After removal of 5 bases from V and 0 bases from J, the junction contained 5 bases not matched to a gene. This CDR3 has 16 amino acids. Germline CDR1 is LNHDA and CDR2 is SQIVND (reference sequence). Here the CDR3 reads CASSAGTGNSNQPQHF. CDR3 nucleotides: TGTGCCAGTAGTGCCGGGACAGGGAATAGCAATCAGCCCCAGCATTTT.

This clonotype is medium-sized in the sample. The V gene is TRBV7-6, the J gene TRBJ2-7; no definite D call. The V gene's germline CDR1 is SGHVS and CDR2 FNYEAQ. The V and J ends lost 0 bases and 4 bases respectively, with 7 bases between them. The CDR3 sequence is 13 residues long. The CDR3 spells CASSLAAIYEQYF. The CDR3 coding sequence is TGTGCCAGCAGCTTAGCGGCCATTTACGAGCAGTACTTC.

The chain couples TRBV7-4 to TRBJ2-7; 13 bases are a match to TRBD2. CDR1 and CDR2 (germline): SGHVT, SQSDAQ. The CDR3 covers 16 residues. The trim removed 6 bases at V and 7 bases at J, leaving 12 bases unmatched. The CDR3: CASRARTSGSYNEQYF. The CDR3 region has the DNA TGTGCCAGCAGAGCTAGGACTAGCGGGAGTTACAATGAGCAGTACTTC.

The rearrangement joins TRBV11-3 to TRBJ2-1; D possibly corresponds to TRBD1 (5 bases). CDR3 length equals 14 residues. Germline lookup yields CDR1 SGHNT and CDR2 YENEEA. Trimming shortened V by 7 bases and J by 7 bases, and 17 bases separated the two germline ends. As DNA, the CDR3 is TGTGCCAGCACTCAAGGGGCGTCATTTAATGAGCAGTTCTTC. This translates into CASTQGASFNEQFF.

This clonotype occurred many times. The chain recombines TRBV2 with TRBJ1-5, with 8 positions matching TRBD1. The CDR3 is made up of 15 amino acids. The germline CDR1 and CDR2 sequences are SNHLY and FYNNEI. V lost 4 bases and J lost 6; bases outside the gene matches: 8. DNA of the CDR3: TGTGCCAGCAGTGGGACAGGGTCTTCGAGTCAGCCCCAGCATTTT. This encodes CASSGTGSSSQPQHF.

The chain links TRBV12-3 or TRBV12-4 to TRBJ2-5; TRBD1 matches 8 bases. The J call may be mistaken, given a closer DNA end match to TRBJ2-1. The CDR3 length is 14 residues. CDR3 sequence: CASSPGQDYNEQFF. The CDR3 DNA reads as TGTGCCAGCAGTCCGGGACAGGACTACAATGAGCAGTTCTTC.

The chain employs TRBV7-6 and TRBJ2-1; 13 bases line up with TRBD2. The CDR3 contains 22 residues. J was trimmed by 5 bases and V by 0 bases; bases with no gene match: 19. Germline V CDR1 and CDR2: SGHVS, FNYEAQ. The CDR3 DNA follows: TGTGCCAGCAGCTTAGCGCCCTCACTCATGGGGACTAGCGGGGTTATTCACAATGAGCAGTTCTTC. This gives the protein CASSLAPSLMGTSGVIHNEQFF.

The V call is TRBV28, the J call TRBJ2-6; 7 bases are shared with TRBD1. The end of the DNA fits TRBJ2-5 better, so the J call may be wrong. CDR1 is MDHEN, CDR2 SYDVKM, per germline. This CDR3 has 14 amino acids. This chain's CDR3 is CASSSGQLKETQYF. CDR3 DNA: TGTGCCAGCAGTTCGGGACAGTTGAAAGAGACCCAGTACTTC.

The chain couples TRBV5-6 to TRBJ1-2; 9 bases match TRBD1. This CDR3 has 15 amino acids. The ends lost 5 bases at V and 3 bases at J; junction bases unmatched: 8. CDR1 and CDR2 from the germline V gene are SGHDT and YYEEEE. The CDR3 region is CASRLGQGRDYGYTF. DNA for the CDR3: TGTGCCAGCAGGTTAGGACAGGGGAGAGACTATGGCTACACCTTC.

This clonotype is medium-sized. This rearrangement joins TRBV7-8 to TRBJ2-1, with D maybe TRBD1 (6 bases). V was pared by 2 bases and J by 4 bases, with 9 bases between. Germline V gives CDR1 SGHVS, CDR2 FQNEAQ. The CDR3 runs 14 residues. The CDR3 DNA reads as TGTGCCAGCAGCTTAATGGGACAATACAATGAGCAGTTCTTC. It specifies CASSLMGQYNEQFF.

This chain's CDR3 is CASSLGLGSYGYTF. The CDR3 nucleotides are TGCGCCAGCAGTCTTGGTTTGGGTTCCTATGGCTACACCTTC. The chain couples TRBV23-1 to TRBJ1-2, with D uncertain. TRBV23-1 is assigned to the ORF class and has an uncertain function. The CDR3 totals 14 residues. V shed 4 bases and J shed 4 bases, with 13 bases lying between them.

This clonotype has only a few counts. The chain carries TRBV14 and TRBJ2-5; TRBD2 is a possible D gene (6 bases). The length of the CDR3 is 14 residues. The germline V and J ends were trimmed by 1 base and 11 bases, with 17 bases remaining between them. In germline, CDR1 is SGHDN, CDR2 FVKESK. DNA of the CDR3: TGTGCCAGCAGCCAAGTTGGCCCTCGGAGGGAGCAGTACTTC. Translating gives CASSQVGPRREQYF.

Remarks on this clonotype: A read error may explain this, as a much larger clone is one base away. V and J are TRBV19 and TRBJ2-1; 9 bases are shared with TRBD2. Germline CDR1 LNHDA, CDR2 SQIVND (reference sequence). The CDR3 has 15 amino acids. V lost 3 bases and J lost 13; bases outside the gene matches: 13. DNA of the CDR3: TGTGCCAGTAGTATTGCGGGAGGGACCCAAGAGACCCAGTTCTTC. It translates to CASSIAGGTQETQFF.

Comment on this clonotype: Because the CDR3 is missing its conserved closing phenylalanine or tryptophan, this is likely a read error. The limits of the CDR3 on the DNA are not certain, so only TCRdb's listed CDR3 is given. CDR3 protein: CASSLGGTAGGQETQYFGA. V gene TRBV7-8 combines with J gene TRBJ2-6; TRBD2 is the table's D call, not checked against the DNA. Germline lookup yields CDR1 SGHVS and CDR2 FQNEAQ. The CDR3 extends over 19 residues, inclusive of both ends.

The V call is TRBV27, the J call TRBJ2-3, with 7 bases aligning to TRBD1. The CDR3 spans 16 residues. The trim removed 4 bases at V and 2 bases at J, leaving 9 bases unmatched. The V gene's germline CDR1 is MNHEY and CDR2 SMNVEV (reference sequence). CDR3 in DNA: TGTGCCAGCAGTTGGCGGAGACAGGGTTCCACAGATACGCAGTATTTT. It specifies CASSWRRQGSTDTQYF.

CDR3 sequence (DNA): TGTGCCAGCAGTTCGACAGGGGGCGGCGAGCAGTTCTTC. Translation gives CASSSTGGGEQFF. The chain recombines TRBV6-1 with TRBJ2-5, with 10 bases matching TRBD1. The DNA end favors TRBJ2-1, so the J call may be wrong. CDR3 length: 13 residues. Germline CDR1 is MNHNS and CDR2 is SASEGT.

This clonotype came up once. CDR3 bases: TGCAGTGCTAGTCTTTGGGGGTACAATCAGCCCCAGCATTTT. Amino acid sequence: CSASLWGYNQPQHF. This sequence joins TRBV20-1 and TRBJ1-5; D might be TRBD1 (5 bases). Germline loops: CDR1 DFQATT, CDR2 SNEGSKA (reference sequence). The CDR3 has 14 residues. The ends were cut back, 3 bases at V and 3 bases at J, with 12 bases in the middle.

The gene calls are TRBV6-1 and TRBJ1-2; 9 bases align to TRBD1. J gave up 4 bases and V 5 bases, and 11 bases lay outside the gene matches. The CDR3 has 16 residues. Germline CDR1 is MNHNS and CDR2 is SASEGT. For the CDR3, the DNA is TGTGCCAGCAGTTCCGGACAGGGGATACGGCCCTATGGCTACACCTTC. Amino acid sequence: CASSSGQGIRPYGYTF.

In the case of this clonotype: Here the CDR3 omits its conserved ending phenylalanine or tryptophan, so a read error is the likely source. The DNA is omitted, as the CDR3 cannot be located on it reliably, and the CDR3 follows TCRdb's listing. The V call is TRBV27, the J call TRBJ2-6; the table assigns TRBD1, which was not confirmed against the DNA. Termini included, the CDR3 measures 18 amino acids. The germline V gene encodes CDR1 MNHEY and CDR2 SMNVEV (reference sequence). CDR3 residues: CASSLDRDSINYGYTFGS.